The sequence of this T cell receptor (beta chain) was determined in a study of cytomegalovirus exposure and HLA in healthy donors. Comments on this clone: Relative to the germline gene, one junction end is altered; a read error may explain this.

PCR was performed using 60 Vbeta and 13 Jbeta primers. The repertoire was sequenced with immunoSEQ multiplex PCR; TCRdb's copy has only in-frame clones and lacks some. The repertoire holds 150,000 or so clones, approximately 76% seen once, with under 2.5% in the top ten. Germline V lookup: CDR1 SGHRS, CDR2 YFSETQ. This CDR3 has 15 residues. Specimen: PBMCs. The V gene is TRBV5-1, the J gene TRBJ2-5; 10 positions agree with TRBD2. The source is a female donor in good health and CMV-seronegative. The DNA for the CDR3 is TGCGCCAGCAGTTTGGCCGGACTAGCGGTCGAGACCCAGTACTTC. Its protein product is CASSLAGLAVETQYF.